This T cell receptor beta chain was identified in a study of control samples from healthy donors and cancer patients (dated by TCRdb to between 2020 and 2021). Library creation used the immunoSEQ multiplex PCR assay. TCRdb holds this immuneACCESS table with in-frame rearrangements only. Some clones are missing; in checked studies, unresolved V genes explain under half, and the rest has no known cause. In this sample the table shows 40,000 or so clones, less than 95% of which occur a single time. Roughly 22% of the sample is held by the ten biggest clonotypes. V has 2 bases trimmed and J has 1 base trimmed; junction bases matching no gene number 1. CDR1 and CDR2 are drawn from the germline V gene (reference sequence): SGHNT, YYREEE. The CDR3 starts with the cysteine, ends with the phenylalanine, and has 16 residues. Just the 48-base CDR3 DNA is kept, in frame starting at base 1. Notes on this clone: The antigen it binds to is not known. Base qualities are missing; no much larger clone stands one base away.

The origin of this receptor is a woman between 40 and 55 years old with head and neck cancer. Specimen: PBMCs. The sequence links TRBV5-4 to TRBJ2-3, and 13 bases in between align with TRBD2. The bases read TGTGCCAGCAGCTTTGGACTAGCGGGGGGCACAGATACGCAGTATTTT. This codes for CASSFGLAGGTDTQYF.